The 20 T cell receptor beta chains below were found in one sample sequenced in a study of lung T cells in sarcoidosis with Löfgren's syndrome (dated by TCRdb to the late 2010s). Sequencing used an Illumina MiSeq. The public reads were reprocessed in TCRdb via fastp at Q25 and MiXCR, keeping in-frame beta chains. Each CDR3 protein appears once, grouped with its most common genes and DNA. Counted in this sample were around 60,000 distinct CDR3 sequences; 20% to 25% of them appeared once. Together, the top ten hold about 2.5% of the sample. Sequenced sample: CD4+ T cells from PBMCs. The receptors originated from a human donor with sarcoidosis (Löfgren's syndrome or another form), or a control subject (not recorded which).

This clonotype was detected a few times. The rearrangement uses TRBV19 and TRBJ1-5; weak D call: TRBD1 (5 bases). Per the germline V gene, CDR1 is LNHDA and CDR2 is SQIVND (reference sequence). The CDR3 length is 16 residues. V lost 2 bases and J 0 bases, leaving 11 bases between the germline ends. CDR3 protein: CASSIKGFSSNQPQHF. The CDR3 DNA sequence: TGTGCCAGTAGTATAAAGGGGTTTAGTAGCAATCAGCCCCAGCATTTT.

This clonotype was observed a handful of times. J is TRBJ1-1 and V is TRBV19, with D possibly TRBD1 on 6 matching bases. Trimming took off 7 bases at V and 4 bases at J, with 16 bases between the two ends. The V gene's germline CDR1 is LNHDA and CDR2 SQIVND (reference sequence). This CDR3 is built from 14 residues. The CDR3 bases are TGTGCCAGTAATGGGGGACACTCCGTCACTGAAGCTTTCTTT. Protein sequence: CASNGGHSVTEAFF.

The chain links TRBV30 to TRBJ1-2; tentatively, D is TRBD1 (5 bases). This CDR3 comprises 15 residues. Germline values: CDR1 GTSNPN, CDR2 SVGIG (reference sequence). V lost 0 bases and J 2 bases, leaving 13 bases between the germline ends. CDR3 sequence: CAWSVPGTGNYGYTF. As DNA, the CDR3 is TGTGCCTGGAGTGTACCCGGGACGGGGAACTATGGCTACACCTTC.

This clonotype was detected ten times or more. The rearrangement joins TRBV20-1 to TRBJ2-1; D not resolved. Germline CDR1 and CDR2: DFQATT and SNEGSKA (reference sequence). With 7 bases removed from V and 7 bases from J, the gap between germline ends came to 11 bases. This CDR3 is built from 11 residues. Here the CDR3 DNA reads TGCAGTGGTGGAAGGGCGAATGAGCAGTTCTTC. This translates into CSGGRANEQFF.

A note on this clonotype: A much more abundant neighbour one base away suggests this may be a read error. Likely a read error: the CDR3 ends without its conserved phenylalanine or tryptophan. This CDR3 is CSARGPTGGQYL. CDR3 DNA sequence: TGCAGTGCTAGGGGCCCTACCGGCGGGCAGTACCTC. The V and J genes are TRBV20-1 and TRBJ2-7; D not certain. The germline V gene encodes CDR1 DFQATT and CDR2 SNEGSKA (reference sequence). This CDR3 contains 12 residues. V dropped 3 bases and J dropped 9 bases, with 15 bases sitting between them.

This clonotype was found many times. The chain couples TRBV6-6 to TRBJ1-1; possible D gene TRBD1, 6 bases. V lost 2 bases and J lost 4, with 20 bases in between. Germline CDR1 reads MNHNY; CDR2 reads SVGAGI (reference sequence). CDR3 size: 17 residues. In nucleotides, the CDR3 is TGTGCCAGCAGTTACGACCGGGACTTAGGGGGGAGCACTGAAGCTTTCTTT. Translation gives CASSYDRDLGGSTEAFF.

This clonotype was recorded many times. The chain combines TRBV7-8 with TRBJ2-7; a weak D match, TRBD1 (7 bases). The V gene lost 5 bases and the J gene lost 2 bases, with 10 bases spanning the gap. CDR1 and CDR2 (germline): SGHVS, FQNEAQ. The CDR3 sequence is 13 residues long. The CDR3 here is CASSGGGPYEQYV. The CDR3 DNA reads TGTGCCAGCAGCGGAGGGGGCCCCTACGAGCAGTACGTC.

This clonotype was detected only a few times. The chain has TRBV11-2 and TRBJ2-2, with 12 bases aligning to TRBD2. This CDR3 has 16 amino acids. Per the germline V gene, CDR1 is SGHAT and CDR2 is FQNNGV. The ends lost 5 bases at V and 3 bases at J; junction bases unmatched: 4. CDR3 nucleotide sequence: TGTGCCAGCAGCGCACGGACTAGCGGGGACACCGGGGAGCTGTTTTTT. Protein product: CASSARTSGDTGELFF.

Many counts were recorded for this clonotype. The V call is TRBV10-3, the J call TRBJ2-3; 8 bases line up with TRBD1. J lost 4 bases, V lost 6 bases, and 3 bases had no gene match. This CDR3 spans 13 amino acids. Germline V CDR1 and CDR2: ENHRY, SYGVKD. CDR3 sequence: CAIRGQEADTQYF. CDR3 DNA sequence: TGTGCCATCAGGGGACAGGAAGCAGATACGCAGTATTTT.

As regards this clonotype: Possible read error: a much larger clone is one base away. The chain has TRBV25-1 and TRBJ2-5; the D call may be TRBD1 or TRBD2 (5 bases each). This CDR3 is built from 14 residues. The germline V and J ends were trimmed by 1 base and 6 bases, with 12 bases remaining between them. CDR1 is MGHDK and CDR2 is SYGVNS in the germline V gene. The CDR3 DNA sequence: TGTGCCAGCAGTGAATCTGCAGGGAGAAAGACCCAGTACTTC. It is translated as CASSESAGRKTQYF.

This clonotype was observed a few times. The chain uses TRBV11-2 and TRBJ2-3, with TRBD2 matching 12 bases. Germline loops: CDR1 SGHAT, CDR2 FQNNGV. CDR3 length: 13 residues. The junction had 2 bases not matched to a gene; V was cut back by 8 bases and J by 5 bases. CDR3 residues: CASRTSGVDTQYF. CDR3 bases: TGTGCCAGCCGGACTAGCGGGGTAGATACGCAGTATTTT.

This clonotype appeared many times. The chain is built from TRBV28 and TRBJ2-7; tentatively, D is TRBD1 (6 bases). From germline, CDR1 is MDHEN and CDR2 SYDVKM. Trimming cost V 2 bases and J 3 bases, with 11 bases left between them. This CDR3 is 14 amino acids long. The CDR3, as DNA: TGTGCCAGCAGTTTAGGGGGCAGGGTCTACGAGCAGTACTTC. Translating gives CASSLGGRVYEQYF.

The table lists this clonotype with many counts. The chain carries TRBV6-6 and TRBJ2-1; TRBD2 is a possible D gene (7 bases). Germline CDR1 is MNHNY and CDR2 is SVGAGI (reference sequence). V lost 0 bases to trimming and J lost 5 bases, with 11 bases between them. This CDR3 is 15 amino acids long. Written as DNA, the CDR3 is TGTGCCAGCAGTTACTCTGGCGGGGGCGACAATGAGCAGTTCTTC. Its protein product is CASSYSGGGDNEQFF.

This clonotype was counted at least ten times. CDR3 coding DNA: TGTGCCAGCAGTCCTATAGGGACAGGGAGCACTGAAGCTTTCTTT. Translated, it gives CASSPIGTGSTEAFF. The J gene is TRBJ1-1, the V gene TRBV27, with TRBD1 matching 9 bases. CDR1 is MNHEY, CDR2 SMNVEV, per germline (reference sequence). This CDR3 is 15 amino acids long. V trimming: 5 bases; J trimming: 4 bases; junction bases outside the gene matches: 8.

This clonotype was found once. A read error may explain this, as a much larger clone is one base away. V usage is TRBV10-3 and J usage is TRBJ1-1; TRBD1 aligns across 7 bases. V shed 5 bases and J 11 bases; nucleotides not matched to a gene: 14. Germline CDR1 and CDR2: ENHRY and SYGVKD. This CDR3 contains 14 residues. The CDR3 DNA is TGTGCCATCAGTTCCGGGACAGCTCCGTGGGCGGCTTTCTTT. This translates into CAISSGTAPWAAFF.

This clonotype was seen ten or more times. The rearrangement links TRBV28 to TRBJ2-4, with a tentative D call TRBD1 (6 bases). Germline CDR1 reads MDHEN; CDR2 reads SYDVKM. Trimming took 7 bases from V and 6 from J, leaving 13 bases between them. This CDR3 region has 13 residues. CDR3 bases: TGTGCCAGCACCTCGGGACACTTAAACATTCAGTACTTC. Protein product: CASTSGHLNIQYF.

This clonotype was found many times. This sequence joins TRBV5-1 and TRBJ2-5, with D perhaps TRBD1 (6 bases). The CDR3 has 16 amino acids. The V gene lost 4 bases and the J gene lost 1 base, with 17 bases spanning the gap. Per germline, CDR1 SGHRS and CDR2 YFSETQ. The CDR3 loop reads CASSPGTLSTQETQYF. CDR3 nucleotides: TGCGCCAGCAGCCCTGGGACACTGTCCACCCAAGAGACCCAGTACTTC.

This clonotype has a count of ten or more. The gene calls are TRBV12-3 or TRBV12-4 and TRBJ1-4, with 9 bases matching TRBD1. With 5 bases clipped from V and 4 bases from J, the junction kept 2 bases outside the gene matches. The CDR3 is 14 residues long. The CDR3 region has the DNA TGTGCCAGCAGTCCGACAGGGGGTAATGAAAAACTGTTTTTT. Residues: CASSPTGGNEKLFF.

This clonotype was recorded at least ten times. The chain couples TRBV20-1 to TRBJ1-1; TRBD1 is a possible D gene (5 bases). Germline values: CDR1 DFQATT, CDR2 SNEGSKA (reference sequence). The CDR3 covers 13 residues. V shed 3 bases and J shed 11 bases, with 19 bases lying between them. For the CDR3, the DNA is TGCAGTGCTAGCGCTAGGGGCGCGGCGGATGCTTTCTTT. Its translation: CSASARGAADAFF.

This clonotype was recorded at least ten times. V is TRBV7-2 and J is TRBJ1-1, with a possible D match to TRBD1 (5 bases). Per germline, CDR1 SGHTA and CDR2 FQGNSA. The CDR3 extends over 14 amino acids. Trimming cost V 5 bases and J 6 bases, with 16 bases left between them. DNA of the CDR3: TGTGCCAGCAGCCCCACCATGGGGCACGCTGAAGCTTTCTTT. Translating gives CASSPTMGHAEAFF.